Each of the 26 T cell receptor beta chains below was sequenced from the same sample in a study of tumor-infiltrating lymphocytes in primary liver carcinoma. Extraction also yielded germline DNA, while blood RNA was obtained from unsorted whole blood. TCR beta cDNA was reverse-transcribed from around 0.55 ug of total RNA. The reaction used a constant-region primer and ProtoScript II reverse transcriptase. Nested multiplex PCR, run for three rounds with slightly modified ARM-PCR, yielded TCR beta libraries. TRBV1-TRBV30 forward and Cbeta reverse primers drove the first two roughly 10-cycle rounds. MiXCR, applied by TCRdb to the multiplex PCR reads, yields one record per CDR3 protein. The table has around 330,000 distinct CDR3 sequences, approximately 65% seen once. Sequencing was carried out using peripheral blood. These receptors were collected from a man aged 40-50 years with primary liver carcinoma and hepatitis B virus infection.

As to this clonotype: This could be a read error, since a much larger clone is one nucleotide away. This CDR3 is CATNPSGASYEQYF. The CDR3 nucleotides are TGTGCCACCAACCCTAGCGGGGCCTCCTACGAGCAGTACTTC. This rearrangement joins TRBV10-3 to TRBJ2-7, with 9 bases aligning to TRBD2. CDR3 size: 14 residues. With V trimmed by 10 bases and J by 0 bases, 7 bases remained unmatched. The V gene's germline CDR1 is ENHRY and CDR2 SYGVKD.

This chain links TRBV6-1 with TRBJ2-1; TRBD2 matches at 13 bases. Trimming removed 6 bases from V and 10 bases from J; junction bases left unmatched: 6. Germline assignment: CDR1 MNHNS and CDR2 SASEGT. This CDR3 spans 14 amino acids. This CDR3 reads CASRIGTSGTEQFF. CDR3 coding DNA: TGTGCCAGCAGGATAGGGACTAGCGGGACAGAGCAGTTCTTC.

The rearrangement links TRBV7-3 to TRBJ2-2; D gene ambiguous. CDR1 SGHTA and CDR2 FQGTGA come from the germline V gene. Trimming cost V 5 bases and J 10 bases, with 14 bases left between them. This CDR3 is 13 amino acids long. The CDR3 nucleotides are TGTGCCAGCAGCCCCTCGCCGGCCGAGGAGCTGTTTTTT. Translated, it gives CASSPSPAEELFF.

Concerning this clonotype itself: One end of the junction is discordant with germline, which a read error may explain. V usage is TRBV2 and J usage is TRBJ2-5; 8 bases are a match to TRBD1. Germline-derived CDR1 and CDR2 are SNHLY and FYNNEI. The CDR3 sequence is 14 residues long. CDR3 loop: CASSADRAQETQHF. The CDR3 DNA reads TGTGCCAGCAGTGCGGACAGGGCACAAGAGACCCAGCACTTC. The full variable domain, rest sourced from reference TRBV2 and TRBJ2-5, is EPEVTQTPSHQVTQMGQEVILRCVPISNHLYFYWYRQILGQKVEFLVSFYNNEISEKSEIFDDQFSVERPDGSNFTLKIRSTKLEDSAMYFCASSADRAQETQHFGPGTRLLVL.

Points on this clonotype: A single base separates this from a much larger clone, so it may be a read error. The CDR3 loop is CARSSLFAGLPDTQYF. The CDR3 DNA sequence: TGTGCCCGCAGCTCGTTATTTGCGGGATTGCCAGATACGCAGTATTTT. This chain joins TRBV5-6 and TRBJ2-3, with D tentatively TRBD2 (6 bases). CDR1 is SGHDT, CDR2 YYEEEE, per germline. The CDR3 contains 16 residues.

Details on this clonotype: It may be a read error: a sequence one base away is much more abundant. V and J are TRBV12-5 and TRBJ1-2, with a possible D match to TRBD1 (6 bases). V shed 9 bases and J shed 4 bases, with 24 bases lying between them. Germline V CDR1 and CDR2: LGHNT, FRNRAP. The CDR3 sequence is 16 residues long. The CDR3 nucleotides read TGTGCTAGAGGACCTTCCGCGGGGGCTACCCTCTATGGCTACACCTTC. It specifies CARGPSAGATLYGYTF. Full variable domain (missing parts from reference TRBV12-5 and TRBJ1-2): DARVTQTPRHKVTEMGQEVTMRCQPILGHNTVFWYRQTMMQGLELLAYFRNRAPLDDSGMPKDRFSAEMPDATLATLKIQPSEPRDSAVYFCARGPSAGATLYGYTFGSGTRLTVV.

On this clonotype itself: One end of the junction does not line up with germline, which may come from a read error. V is TRBV6-6 and J is TRBJ2-7, with TRBD2 matching 10 bases. Germline loops: CDR1 MNHNY, CDR2 SVGAGI (reference sequence). The CDR3 runs to 14 residues. For the CDR3, the DNA is TGTGCCAGCAGTTCTTCCGGGACTAGCGCCGAGCGGTACTTC. Protein: CASSSSGTSAERYF.

For this clonotype: One junction end disagrees with the germline gene, perhaps due to a read error. The rearrangement uses TRBV5-1 and TRBJ2-1; 14 nucleotides agree with TRBD2. CDR1 SGHRS and CDR2 YFSETQ come from the germline V gene. The CDR3 has 18 residues. For the CDR3, the DNA is TGCGCCAGCAGTGGTGGGACTAGCGGGAGAAGGGGCTACAACGAGCAGTTCTTC. It encodes CASSGGTSGRRGYNEQFF. Using reference TRBV5-1 and TRBJ2-1 for the parts outside the CDR3, the full variable domain is KAGVTQTPRYLIKTRGQQVTLSCSPISGHRSVSWYQQTPGQGLQFLFEYFSETQRNKGNFPGRFSGRQFSNSRSEMNVSTLELGDSALYLCASSGGTSGRRGYNEQFFGPGTRLTVL.

V usage is TRBV6-1 and J usage is TRBJ2-3; 10 positions match TRBD2. The CDR3 extends over 17 amino acids. With V trimmed by 7 bases and J by 4 bases, 14 bases remained unmatched. Germline-derived CDR1 and CDR2 are MNHNS and SASEGT. As DNA, the CDR3 is TGTGCCAGCAATATTAGGACTAGCGGAGGGGGACCAGATACGCAGTATTTT. As protein: CASNIRTSGGGPDTQYF.

The V gene is TRBV11-2, the J gene TRBJ1-2; TRBD1 is a possible D gene (5 bases). The germline V and J ends were trimmed by 8 bases and 3 bases, with 13 bases remaining between them. The germline gives CDR1 SGHAT, CDR2 FQNNGV. The CDR3 consists of 13 residues. Here the CDR3 DNA reads TGTGCCAGCTTAGGGACTGGAGACTATGGCTACACCTTC. As protein: CASLGTGDYGYTF.

Concerning this clonotype: A much larger clone is a single base away; this may be a read error. CDR3 sequence (DNA): TGCGCCAGCAGCCAGGGGAAGAGCCTGTGGGACTACAATGAGCAGTTGTTC. Protein product: CASSQGKSLWDYNEQLF. This rearrangement joins TRBV4-3 to TRBJ2-1, with TRBD2 matching over 7 bases. The CDR3 consists of 17 residues. Germline V gene lookup returns CDR1 LGHNA and CDR2 YSLEER.

CDR3 sequence reads: CAISEIGPAGGSGTDTQYF. For the CDR3, the DNA is TGTGCCATCAGCGAAATTGGACCAGCGGGAGGAAGTGGCACAGATACGCAGTATTTT. The chain carries TRBV10-3 and TRBJ2-3, with 9 bases identical to TRBD2. The CDR3 runs 19 residues. Germline loops: CDR1 ENHRY, CDR2 SYGVKD. J gave up 1 base and V 6 bases, and 17 bases lay outside the gene matches.

This clonotype appeared once. Since no conserved phenylalanine or tryptophan closes the CDR3, a read error is the likely cause. The chain recombines TRBV20-1 with TRBJ2-7; TRBD1 agrees at 9 bases. From germline, CDR1 is DFQATT and CDR2 SNEGSKA (reference sequence). The junction had 12 bases not matched to a gene; V was cut back by 4 bases and J by 5 bases. The CDR3 covers 15 residues. CDR3 bases: TGCAGTGCTAATGTTTCTTGGGACAGGGTCCACGAGCAGTACTTA. It specifies CSANVSWDRVHEQYL.

This clonotype was detected many times. The chain joins TRBV6-6 to TRBJ2-1; 7 positions agree with TRBD2. With 6 bases clipped from V and 11 bases from J, the junction kept 10 bases outside the gene matches. The CDR3 length is 13 residues. Per the germline V gene, CDR1 is MNHNY and CDR2 is SVGAGI (reference sequence). As DNA, the CDR3 is TGTGCCAGCAGACTTCCGGGGCGGGAGAAGCAGTTCTTC. This translates into CASRLPGREKQFF.

At least ten counts were recorded for this clonotype. The genes are TRBV5-6 and TRBJ2-1, with 16 bases identical to TRBD2. Germline CDR1 is SGHDT and CDR2 is YYEEEE. Unmatched junction bases numbered 13, after V lost 4 bases and J lost 0 bases. The CDR3 sequence is 21 residues long. CDR3 sequence (DNA): TGTGCCAGCAGCCCGGGGACTAGCGGGAGGGTCGCAGGGAGCTCCTACAATGAGCAGTTCTTC. This sequence encodes CASSPGTSGRVAGSSYNEQFF.

Points on this clonotype: Lacking the conserved final phenylalanine or tryptophan, this CDR3 likely reflects a read error. V is TRBV4-1 and J is TRBJ2-1; possibly TRBD1 or TRBD2 for D (5 bases each). This CDR3 has 14 amino acids. Per the germline V gene, CDR1 is MGHRA and CDR2 is YSYEKL. CDR3 coding DNA: TGCACCAGCAACCAAGTTGAGGGGTGGAATGAGCAGTTCTCC. Protein product: CTSNQVEGWNEQFS.

This rearrangement joins TRBV5-1 to TRBJ2-2, with TRBD2 as a possible D gene (5 bases). V dropped 7 bases and J dropped 0 bases, with 16 bases sitting between them. CDR1 SGHRS and CDR2 YFSETQ come from the germline V gene. The CDR3 has 16 amino acids. The CDR3 loop reads CASGLKGSSNTGELFF. CDR3 bases: TGCGCCAGCGGACTTAAGGGCTCATCGAACACCGGGGAGCTGTTTTTT.

Turning to this clonotype: A read error is possible here, since a much larger clone lies one base away. V is TRBV4-2 and J is TRBJ1-5; D gene ambiguous. The CDR3 runs 15 residues. Germline CDR1 LGHNA, CDR2 YNFKEQ. The CDR3 loop reads CTSSQVWGSNQPQHF. CDR3 coding DNA: TGTACCAGCAGCCAAGTTTGGGGATCCAATCAGCCCCAGCATTTT.

On this clonotype: The junction departs from germline at one end; a sequencing error may be responsible. The V call is TRBV11-2, the J call TRBJ1-5; TRBD1 is a possible D gene (6 bases). The CDR3 covers 14 residues. CDR1 and CDR2 (germline): SGHAT, FQNNGV. The CDR3 region has the DNA TGTGCCAGCAGCTTTGCAGGGGTGGGTCAGCCCCACCATTTT. The encoded protein is CASSFAGVGQPHHF. Variable domain in full (rest from reference TRBV11-2 and TRBJ1-5): EAGVAQSPRYKIIEKRQSVAFWCNPISGHATLYWYQQILGQGPKLLIQFQNNGVVDDSQLPKDRFSAERLKGVDSTLKIQPAKLEDSAVYLCASSFAGVGQPHHFGDGTRLSIL.

In regard to this clonotype: The germline gene is not matched at one end of the junction; a read error may be the cause. The chain joins TRBV29-1 to TRBJ2-5; D assignment may be TRBD1 or TRBD2 (6 bases each). CDR1 is SQVTM and CDR2 is ANQGSEA in the germline V gene. This CDR3 comprises 10 residues. Here the CDR3 DNA reads TGCAGTGGGGGGCAAAAGACTCAGTACTTC. Its translation is CSGGQKTQYF.

The rearrangement joins TRBV28 to TRBJ2-7, with D possibly called TRBD1 or TRBD2 (5 bases each). The CDR3 totals 15 residues. Between the trimmed V and J ends, which lost 3 bases and 1 base, there was a span of 13 bases. The V gene's germline CDR1 is MDHEN and CDR2 SYDVKM. Here the CDR3 reads CASSFRGESSYEQYF. DNA of the CDR3: TGTGCCAGCAGTTTTAGGGGAGAATCTTCCTACGAGCAGTACTTC.

The rearrangement links TRBV5-1 to TRBJ2-3, with 7 bases lining up with TRBD2. J gave up 0 bases and V 8 bases, and 9 bases lay outside the gene matches. CDR3 length: 15 amino acids. Looked up from germline, CDR1 is SGHRS and CDR2 is YFSETQ. In nucleotides, the CDR3 is TGCGCCAGTTGGCGGGGTAGCGGGAGCACAGATACGCAGTATTTT. It encodes CASWRGSGSTDTQYF.

As to this clonotype: A much larger clone sits a single nucleotide away, making a read error possible. The chain's CDR3 is CASSSGQRNTEALF. The CDR3 region has the DNA TGTGCCAGCAGTTCGGGACAGCGAAACACTGAAGCTTTATTT. This chain links TRBV12-3 or TRBV12-4 with TRBJ1-1; 7 nucleotides line up with TRBD1. This CDR3 has 14 residues.

V usage is TRBV11-2 and J usage is TRBJ2-1; D is perhaps TRBD2 (5 bases). Germline V gene lookup returns CDR1 SGHAT and CDR2 FQNNGV. V gave up 7 bases and J gave up 0 bases, with 10 bases separating them. This CDR3 is built from 14 residues. DNA of the CDR3: TGTGCCAGCATCGACTACCGCTCCTACAATGAGCAGTTCTTC. Translation: CASIDYRSYNEQFF.

With regard to this clonotype: A much larger clone is a single base away; this may be a read error. The chain uses TRBV4-1 and TRBJ1-5; D remains unclear. This CDR3 comprises 13 residues. Germline lookup yields CDR1 MGHRA and CDR2 YSYEKL. CDR3 coding DNA: TGCACCAGCAGCCAAGATGAAATTCAGCCCCAGCATTTT. Amino acid sequence: CTSSQDEIQPQHF.

Comment on this clonotype: A read error is possible here, since a much larger clone lies one base away. J is TRBJ2-1 and V is TRBV6-2 or TRBV6-3; D may correspond to TRBD1 or TRBD2 (5 bases each). The germline V and J ends were trimmed by 10 bases and 7 bases, with 17 bases remaining between them. Looked up from germline, CDR1 is MNHEY and CDR2 is SVGEGT. This CDR3 region has 13 residues. CDR3 region: CAIGDAPGNEQFF. In DNA, the CDR3 is TGTGCCATCGGGGACGCCCCCGGGAATGAGCAGTTCTTC.